This passage covers 7 T cell receptor beta chains from one sample sequenced in a study of shared clonotypes between healthy human individuals. Naive CD8 cells lacked CD45RO, underwent positive selection for CCR7 and left out terminally differentiated effector memory CD45RA+ cells. Clones were sequenced by immunoSEQ multiplex PCR, and TCRdb holds only the in-frame ones, with some missing. The sample includes more than 2 million clones, approximately 94% of them seen just once. The sample comprised naive CD8+ T cells sorted from blood. The receptors were sampled from a man younger than 35 in good health.

The gene calls are TRBV6-5 and TRBJ1-1; perhaps TRBD1 as D (6 bases). This CDR3 comprises 14 residues. The germline V gene encodes CDR1 MNHEY and CDR2 SVGAGI. With 4 bases removed from V and 5 bases from J, the gap between germline ends came to 14 bases. CDR3 bases: TGTGCCAGCAGTTTCGGAGGGGGTTGGACTGAAGCTTTCTTT. Translated, it gives CASSFGGGWTEAFF.

The rearrangement joins TRBV5-1 to TRBJ1-1; D is possibly TRBD1 (6 bases). CDR1 and CDR2 (germline): SGHRS, YFSETQ. V lost 0 bases, J lost 7 bases, and 7 bases lay in between. The CDR3 contains 12 residues. The CDR3 nucleotides read TGCGCCAGCAGCTTGGTACAGGGTGAAGCTTTCTTT. Translation gives CASSLVQGEAFF.

On this clone itself: At the DNA level, this CDR3 is encoded by other sequences in the same sample as well. The chain couples TRBV19 to TRBJ2-7; TRBD2 matches 10 bases. Germline trimming cut 3 bases from V and 3 bases from J; bases unmatched to any gene: 2. CDR1 and CDR2 from the germline V gene are LNHDA and SQIVND (reference sequence). This CDR3 is built from 14 residues. The CDR3 protein is CASSISGGDYEQYF. The CDR3 DNA follows: TGTGCCAGTAGTATCAGCGGGGGGGACTACGAGCAGTACTTC.

The chain combines TRBV25-1 with TRBJ2-7, with 10 bases identical to TRBD2. Germline CDR1 is MGHDK and CDR2 is SYGVNS. The CDR3 is 16 residues long. Losses at the gene ends were 8 bases for V and 4 bases for J; bases not matched to a gene: 14. CDR3 in amino acids: CASGLAGAYLRYEQYF. The CDR3 coding sequence is TGTGCCAGCGGTCTAGCGGGAGCCTACCTTCGATACGAGCAGTACTTC.

The V gene is TRBV30, the J gene TRBJ2-7, with 8 bases fitting TRBD1. This CDR3 has 13 amino acids. V was clipped by 5 bases and J by 2 bases; unmatched bases: 5. Germline lookup yields CDR1 GTSNPN and CDR2 SVGIG (reference sequence). CDR3 sequence (DNA): TGTGCCTGGGCCGACAGGGGACCCTACGAGCAGTACTTC. Its translation is CAWADRGPYEQYF.

V and J are TRBV6-6 and TRBJ1-2; unclear D gene. Trimming stripped 2 bases from V and 2 bases from J, with 9 bases between. Germline V gives CDR1 MNHNY, CDR2 SVGAGI (reference sequence). The CDR3 covers 14 residues. The CDR3 sequence: CASSYVGGNYGYTF. Written as DNA, the CDR3 is TGTGCCAGCAGTTACGTCGGCGGGAACTATGGCTACACCTTC.

The gene calls are TRBV7-9 and TRBJ2-1; tentative D call: TRBD2 (6 bases). In germline, CDR1 is SEHNR, CDR2 FQNEAQ (reference sequence). The CDR3 spans 16 residues. The V end lost 5 bases, the J end lost 5 bases, and 19 bases lay between the germline ends. The CDR3 spells CASSTPPGLWNNEQFF. The CDR3 DNA reads TGTGCCAGCAGCACCCCACCGGGACTTTGGAACAATGAGCAGTTCTTC.